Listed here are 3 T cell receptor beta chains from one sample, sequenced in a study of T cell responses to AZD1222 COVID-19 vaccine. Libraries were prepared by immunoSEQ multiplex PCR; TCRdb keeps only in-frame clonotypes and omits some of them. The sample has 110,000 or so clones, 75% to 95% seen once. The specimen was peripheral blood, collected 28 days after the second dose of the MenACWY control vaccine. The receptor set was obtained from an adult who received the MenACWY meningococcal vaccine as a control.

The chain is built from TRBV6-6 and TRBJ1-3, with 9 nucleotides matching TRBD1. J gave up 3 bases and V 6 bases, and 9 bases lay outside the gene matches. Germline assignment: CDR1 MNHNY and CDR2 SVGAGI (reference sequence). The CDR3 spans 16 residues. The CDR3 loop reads CASRSIQGAVGNTIYF. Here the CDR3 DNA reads TGTGCCAGCAGATCGATACAGGGGGCGGTTGGAAACACCATATATTTT.

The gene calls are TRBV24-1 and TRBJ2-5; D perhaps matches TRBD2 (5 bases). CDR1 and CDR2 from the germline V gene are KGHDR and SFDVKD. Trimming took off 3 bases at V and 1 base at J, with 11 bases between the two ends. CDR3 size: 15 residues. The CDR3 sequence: CATSDPGLAQETQYF. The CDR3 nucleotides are TGTGCCACCAGTGATCCCGGACTGGCCCAAGAGACCCAGTACTTC.

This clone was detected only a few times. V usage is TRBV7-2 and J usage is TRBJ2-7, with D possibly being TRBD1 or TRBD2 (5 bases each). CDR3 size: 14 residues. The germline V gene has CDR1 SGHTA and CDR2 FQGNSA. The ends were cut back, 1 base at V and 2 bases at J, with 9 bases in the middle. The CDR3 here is CASSLGGRAYEQYV. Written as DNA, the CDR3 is TGTGCCAGCAGCTTAGGGGGACGGGCCTACGAGCAGTACGTC.